Shown below are 10 T cell receptor beta chains from a single sample sequenced in a study of lymphopenia after photon versus proton radiotherapy. The protocol was immunoSEQ multiplex PCR, while the TCRdb copy is restricted to in-frame clones and leaves out a portion. The sample has about 160,000 clones, about 85% seen once. Sequences were derived from peripheral blood, sampled from a patient treated with photon-based radiotherapy. The source is a man aged 50 or older with gastric cancer.

The CDR3 nucleotides are TGTGCCAGCTCACCAAAACAGGGTGGGGGGTACGAGCAGTACTTC. Translated, it gives CASSPKQGGGYEQYF. The chain carries TRBV18 and TRBJ2-7; D may correspond to TRBD1 or TRBD2 (6 bases each). Between the trimmed V and J ends, which lost 2 bases and 4 bases, there was a span of 15 bases. CDR3 length: 15 residues. Germline V lookup: CDR1 KGHSH, CDR2 LQKENI.

V and J are TRBV4-3 and TRBJ2-1, with 9 bases fitting TRBD1. J lost 2 bases, V lost 0 bases, and 5 bases had no gene match. Germline-derived CDR1 and CDR2 are LGHNA and YSLEER. CDR3 length: 17 residues. CDR3 region: CASSQDFTGGAYNEQFF. The CDR3, as DNA: TGCGCCAGCAGCCAAGACTTCACAGGGGGCGCCTACAATGAGCAGTTCTTC.

V usage is TRBV20-1 and J usage is TRBJ2-7; no definite D call. V lost 3 bases and J lost 9, with 9 bases in between. The CDR3 is 10 residues long. Germline lookup yields CDR1 DFQATT and CDR2 SNEGSKA (reference sequence). The CDR3 sequence: CSASFGVQYF. Here the CDR3 DNA reads TGCAGTGCTAGCTTTGGGGTGCAGTACTTC.

The chain combines TRBV5-6 with TRBJ1-2, with D possibly TRBD1 on 5 matching bases. V lost 0 bases and J 2 bases, leaving 17 bases between the germline ends. The CDR3 loop spans 17 amino acids. Per germline, CDR1 SGHDT and CDR2 YYEEEE. The CDR3 bases are TGTGCCAGCAGCTTGGTGGGGGGTAGAGTTATAAACTATGGCTACACCTTC. Its translation: CASSLVGGRVINYGYTF.

The V and J genes are TRBV10-1 and TRBJ1-2; TRBD1 is a possible D gene (6 bases). The CDR3 runs 14 residues. Per the germline V gene, CDR1 is WNHNN and CDR2 is SYGVQD (reference sequence). V was cut by 0 bases and J by 7 bases, with 12 bases left in between. CDR3 loop: CASSESGQGFGYTF. DNA of the CDR3: TGCGCCAGCAGTGAGTCCGGCCAGGGGTTTGGCTACACCTTC.

For this clone: The same CDR3 is also encoded by other DNA sequences in this sample. V and J are TRBV29-1 and TRBJ1-1; D is unresolved. The CDR3 sequence is 9 residues long. From germline, CDR1 is SQVTM and CDR2 ANQGSEA. V lost 7 bases and J lost 5, with 5 bases in between. CDR3 bases: TGCAGCGCCGGTACTGAAGCTTTCTTT. Protein sequence: CSAGTEAFF. The full variable domain, with the rest looked up from reference TRBV29-1 and TRBJ1-1, is SAVISQKPSRDICQRGTSLTIQCQVDSQVTMMFWYRQQPGQSLTLIATANQGSEATYESGFVIDKFPISRPNLTFSTLTVSNMSPEDSSIYLCSAGTEAFFGQGTRLTVV.

V gene TRBV5-6 combines with J gene TRBJ1-2, with a weak D call TRBD1 (5 bases). The CDR3 is 15 amino acids. V lost 0 bases and J 0 bases, leaving 9 bases between the germline ends. CDR1 is SGHDT and CDR2 is YYEEEE in the germline V gene. The CDR3 bases are TGTGCCAGCAGCTTGGTTGGGGCGCCTAACTATGGCTACACCTTC. It encodes CASSLVGAPNYGYTF.

The chain couples TRBV18 to TRBJ1-4; D may be TRBD1 (5 bases). The V end lost 5 bases, the J end lost 4 bases, and 14 bases lay between the germline ends. The CDR3 length is 15 residues. Germline V gene sequence: CDR1 KGHSH, CDR2 LQKENI. The DNA for the CDR3 is TGTGCCAGCTCAGATGGACCAAGGGGTAATGAAAAACTGTTTTTT. Translating gives CASSDGPRGNEKLFF.

This chain connects TRBV30 to TRBJ1-5, with 7 bases that match TRBD1. The CDR3 runs 14 residues. Germline V gene data show CDR1 as GTSNPN and CDR2 as SVGIG (reference sequence). With 2 bases clipped from V and 7 bases from J, the junction kept 8 bases outside the gene matches. The CDR3, as DNA: TGTGCCTGGAGTAGGGGGACAGATCACCAGCCCCAGCATTTT. This sequence encodes CAWSRGTDHQPQHF.

This rearrangement joins TRBV6-1 to TRBJ2-5; D may be TRBD1 or TRBD2 (5 bases each). The CDR3 runs to 14 residues. The germline CDR1 and CDR2 sequences are MNHNS and SASEGT. V was shortened by 1 base and J by 7 bases, with 13 bases between the two germline ends. CDR3 nucleotide sequence: TGTGCCAGCAGTGAAGGGGACGGTTCTGGGACCCAGTACTTC. This sequence encodes CASSEGDGSGTQYF.